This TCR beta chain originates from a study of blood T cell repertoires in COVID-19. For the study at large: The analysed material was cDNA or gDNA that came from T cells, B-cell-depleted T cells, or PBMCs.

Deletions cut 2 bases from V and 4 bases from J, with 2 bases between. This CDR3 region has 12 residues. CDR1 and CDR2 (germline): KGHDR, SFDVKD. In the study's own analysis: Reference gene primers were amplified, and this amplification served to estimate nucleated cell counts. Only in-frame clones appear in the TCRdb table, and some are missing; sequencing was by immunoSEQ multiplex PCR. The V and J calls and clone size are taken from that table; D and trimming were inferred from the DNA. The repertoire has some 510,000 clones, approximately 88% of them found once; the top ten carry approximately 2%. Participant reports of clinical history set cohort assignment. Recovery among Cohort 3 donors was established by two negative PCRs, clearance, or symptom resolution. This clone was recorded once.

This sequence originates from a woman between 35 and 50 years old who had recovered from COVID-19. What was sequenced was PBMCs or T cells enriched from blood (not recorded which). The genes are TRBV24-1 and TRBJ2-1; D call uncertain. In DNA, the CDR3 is TGTGCCACCAGTGATTCGTACAATGAGCAGTTCTTC. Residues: CATSDSYNEQFF.